This entry features one T cell receptor beta chain sequence. Its antigen is still unknown. This specimen belongs to a study of radiation and T cells in renal cell carcinoma. Study conclusions and caveats: In blood, top tumor clones expanded by 2 weeks, shrinking by 4. Pretreatment tumor biopsies were lacking, so baseline clonotypes are unknown.

Sequenced by immunoSEQ multiplex PCR; TCRdb stores in-frame clones only, minus some. The table lists around 170,000 clones, around 89% of them singletons. This CDR3 is 14 amino acids long. V was trimmed by 0 bases and J by 3 bases, leaving 11 bases between them. The germline gives CDR1 GTSNPN, CDR2 SVGIG (reference sequence). As for time point: blood 4 weeks post-SBRT, at nephrectomy. This sample's treatment: 15 Gy SBRT to primary tumor, nephrectomy 4 weeks later. Blood was sampled at baseline, 2 weeks and 4 weeks after SBRT. Sequenced here: blood, sampled from a patient whose treatment included radiotherapy and nephrectomy. The V call is TRBV30, the J call TRBJ1-1, with D possibly being TRBD1 (5 bases). The sequence was collected from a woman between 45 and 60 years old with renal cell carcinoma. The CDR3 DNA is TGTGCCTGGAGTGTAGTGCAGGGCGACACTGAAGCTTTCTTT. Protein sequence: CAWSVVQGDTEAFF.